This entry describes one T cell receptor beta chain. The data originate from a study of blood T cell repertoires in COVID-19. Living in 25 or so US areas, the participants were between roughly 18 and 89 years of age. The repertoire was sequenced with immunoSEQ multiplex PCR; TCRdb's copy has only in-frame clones and lacks some. The repertoire holds about 210,000 clones, over 80% seen once, with around 1.3% in the top ten. CDR1 MNHEY and CDR2 SMNVEV come from the germline V gene (reference sequence). Trimming took 4 bases from V and 2 from J; bases not matched to a gene: 4. CDR3 size: 15 residues. The sample comprised PBMCs or T cells enriched from blood (not recorded which). The clonotype was recovered from a man aged 25-40 years who had recovered from COVID-19. The chain uses TRBV27 and TRBJ2-3; 9 bases agree with TRBD1. DNA for the CDR3: TGTGCCAGCAGTTGGACAGGGGCGACCACAGATACGCAGTATTTT. Encoded protein: CASSWTGATTDTQYF.